The T cell receptor beta chain described here comes from a study of blood T cell repertoires in COVID-19. Study overall: Sources were T cells, B-cell-depleted T cells, or PBMCs; the material itself was cDNA or gDNA.

Germline assignment: CDR1 MNHEY and CDR2 SVGAGI. With 6 bases removed from V and 1 base from J, the gap between germline ends came to 10 bases. The CDR3 is 14 amino acids. Libraries were prepared by immunoSEQ multiplex PCR; TCRdb keeps only in-frame clonotypes and omits some of them. The repertoire holds some 150,000 clones, with roughly four fifths as singletons. The sample comprised peripheral blood. This clonotype originated in a woman over 75 with active or convalescent COVID-19. This rearrangement joins TRBV6-5 to TRBJ1-5; D may be TRBD1 (5 bases). In DNA, the CDR3 is TGTGCCAGCAGCCCAGGGAGGAGCAATCAGCCCCAGCATTTT. Translation gives CASSPGRSNQPQHF.